The 13 T cell receptor beta chains below come from one sample, sequenced in a study of neurological immune-mediated disorders. Using its own MiXCR run on the 5' RACE reads, TCRdb lists one record per CDR3 protein. This table has about 25,000 distinct CDR3 sequences, around 3.2% appearing once. The sequencing sample was made of PBMCs. The receptors were sampled from a woman between 25 and 40 years old with multiple sclerosis.

At least ten counts were recorded for this clonotype. The rearrangement links TRBV9 to TRBJ2-2; TRBD1 matches 12 bases. The CDR3 contains 18 residues. The germline gives CDR1 SGDLS, CDR2 YYNGEE. V gave up 0 bases and J gave up 6 bases; unmatched junction bases: 9. The CDR3 DNA is TGTGCCAGCAGCGTAGACCACCCGGGACAGGGGGCAGCCGGGGAGCTGTTTTTT. The encoded protein is CASSVDHPGQGAAGELFF.

This clonotype occurred many times. The junction departs from germline at one end; a sequencing error may be responsible. The chain is built from TRBV7-3 and TRBJ1-5; perhaps TRBD1 as D (6 bases). The CDR3 is 13 residues long. CDR1 is SGHTA and CDR2 is FQGTGA in the germline V gene. For the CDR3, the DNA is TGTGCCAGCAGCGATGGACAGAATCAGCCCCAGAATTTT. It codes for CASSDGQNQPQNF.

This clonotype was observed many times. The V gene is TRBV6-2 or TRBV6-3, the J gene TRBJ1-5; TRBD1 is a possible D gene (5 bases). Deletions cut 2 bases from V and 3 bases from J, with 11 bases between. Germline V CDR1 and CDR2: MNHEY, SVGEGT. The CDR3 loop spans 15 amino acids. This CDR3 reads CASSYVDGHNQPQHF. The CDR3 region has the DNA TGTGCCAGCAGTTACGTGGACGGACACAATCAGCCCCAGCATTTT.

J is TRBJ2-7 and V is TRBV14; no definite D call. With 6 bases removed from V and 4 bases from J, the gap between germline ends came to 7 bases. This CDR3 contains 11 residues. Per germline, CDR1 SGHDN and CDR2 FVKESK. The CDR3 here is CASRNGYEQYF. In DNA form, the CDR3 reads TGTGCCAGCAGAAACGGTTACGAGCAGTACTTC.

This clonotype was recorded at least ten times. The chain carries TRBV28 and TRBJ2-7; D unclear. V was pared by 1 base and J by 7 bases, with 8 bases between. CDR1 is MDHEN and CDR2 is SYDVKM in the germline V gene. This CDR3 is 12 amino acids long. CDR3 bases: TGTGCCAGCAGTTTATTGAACCAAGAGCAGTACTTC. Translation gives CASSLLNQEQYF.

This clonotype was observed many times. The chain joins TRBV5-1 to TRBJ2-1; D is ambiguous. CDR1 is SGHRS, CDR2 YFSETQ, per germline. The CDR3 covers 16 residues. Trimming stripped 0 bases from V and 0 bases from J, with 10 bases between. The chain's CDR3 is CASSLVRRSSYNEQFF. In nucleotides, the CDR3 is TGCGCCAGCAGCTTGGTACGGCGGAGCTCCTACAATGAGCAGTTCTTC.

This clonotype came up many times. V and J are TRBV6-5 and TRBJ2-6, with 12 nucleotides matching TRBD2. Unmatched junction bases numbered 11, after V lost 6 bases and J lost 5 bases. Germline loops: CDR1 MNHEY, CDR2 SVGAGI. CDR3 length: 18 residues. The CDR3 bases are TGTGCCAGCAGGCAAAGGACTAGCGGGATCGGGTGGGCCAACGTCCTGACTTTC. Translation: CASRQRTSGIGWANVLTF.

This clonotype came up many times. The V gene is TRBV5-5, the J gene TRBJ2-3; D uncertain. The V and J ends lost 4 bases and 1 base respectively, with 16 bases between them. This CDR3 contains 16 residues. Germline V gene lookup returns CDR1 SGHKS and CDR2 YYEKEE (reference sequence). CDR3 nucleotides: TGTGCCAGCAGCCACGGCCCCCCTCCTGGCACAGATACGCAGTATTTT. Amino acids: CASSHGPPPGTDTQYF.

In its sample, this clonotype was seen many times. V is TRBV5-1 and J is TRBJ2-7; D is undetermined. V lost 7 bases and J 2 bases, leaving 13 bases between the germline ends. This CDR3 is 13 amino acids long. Germline CDR1 is SGHRS and CDR2 is YFSETQ. CDR3 sequence: CASGNPNTYEQYF. CDR3 sequence (DNA): TGCGCCAGCGGCAACCCGAACACCTACGAGCAGTACTTC. Using reference TRBV5-1 and TRBJ2-7 for the parts outside the CDR3, the full variable domain is KAGVTQTPRYLIKTRGQQVTLSCSPISGHRSVSWYQQTPGQGLQFLFEYFSETQRNKGNFPGRFSGRQFSNSRSEMNVSTLELGDSALYLCASGNPNTYEQYFGPGTRLTVT.

This clonotype was detected many times. The chain has TRBV20-1 and TRBJ2-6, with 8 bases fitting TRBD2. Per the germline V gene, CDR1 is DFQATT and CDR2 is SNEGSKA (reference sequence). J was trimmed by 0 bases and V by 3 bases; bases with no gene match: 1. This CDR3 contains 15 residues. The CDR3 region is CSASGRASGANVLTF. The CDR3 DNA follows: TGCAGTGCTAGCGGGAGGGCCTCTGGGGCCAACGTCCTGACTTTC.

In its sample, this clonotype was seen many times. The chain recombines TRBV7-2 with TRBJ2-3; 10 nucleotides match TRBD2. V lost 5 bases to trimming and J lost 8 bases; unmatched junction nucleotides: 7. Germline V gene sequence: CDR1 SGHTA, CDR2 FQGNSA. The CDR3 is 14 amino acids. CDR3 nucleotides: TGTGCCAGCAGCAGTTTTAGCGGGGGGAGTACGCAGTATTTT. It codes for CASSSFSGGSTQYF. Using reference TRBV7-2 and TRBJ2-3 for the parts outside the CDR3, the full variable domain is GAGVSQSPSNKVTEKGKDVELRCDPISGHTALYWYRQSLGQGLEFLIYFQGNSAPDKSGLPSDRFSAERTGGSVSTLTIQRTQQEDSAVYLCASSSFSGGSTQYFGPGTRLTVL.

This clonotype was picked up many times. This rearrangement joins TRBV6-1 to TRBJ2-7, with 7 bases that match TRBD1. This CDR3 contains 14 residues. CDR1 is MNHNS, CDR2 SASEGT, per germline. With 7 bases clipped from V and 0 bases from J, the junction kept 6 bases outside the gene matches. The CDR3 sequence is CASKLAGGSYEQYF. Written as DNA, the CDR3 is TGTGCCAGCAAGTTGGCAGGGGGCTCCTACGAGCAGTACTTC.

In its sample, this clonotype was seen many times. The genes are TRBV20-1 and TRBJ1-1; 7 nucleotides agree with TRBD1. With 5 bases clipped from V and 5 bases from J, the junction kept 8 bases outside the gene matches. The CDR3 has 13 residues. Germline loops: CDR1 DFQATT, CDR2 SNEGSKA (reference sequence). DNA of the CDR3: TGCAGTGCTGGAACAGGGGCTTCGACTGAAGCTTTCTTT. Encoded protein: CSAGTGASTEAFF.